A single sample gave rise to the 16 T cell receptor beta chains below, sequenced in a study of T cells after yellow fever vaccination. TCRdb analysed the 5' RACE reads with MiXCR anew, one entry per CDR3 protein. The sample has 500,000 to 650,000 distinct CDR3 sequences, roughly 12% seen once. This sample comprised PBMCs, obtained on the day of the yellow fever booster vaccination. All receptors come from a man aged 25 to 40 who received the YFV17D yellow fever vaccine.

The table lists this clonotype with many counts. The chain employs TRBV7-2 and TRBJ2-1; 9 bases fit TRBD1. Trimming at V came to 1 base and at J to 13 bases, leaving 2 bases not matched to a gene. CDR3 length: 12 residues. Germline V gene sequence: CDR1 SGHTA, CDR2 FQGNSA. The CDR3 DNA sequence: TGTGCCAGCAGCTTAGACAGGGGGCTTCAGTTCTTC. The encoded protein is CASSLDRGLQFF.

This chain links TRBV29-1 with TRBJ1-2, with a tentative D call TRBD1 (5 bases). The length of the CDR3 is 15 residues. The V end lost 0 bases, the J end lost 4 bases, and 15 bases lay between the germline ends. Per germline, CDR1 SQVTM and CDR2 ANQGSEA. CDR3: CSVEDQGHGGYGYTF. The CDR3 region has the DNA TGCAGCGTTGAAGATCAGGGCCATGGGGGCTATGGCTACACCTTC.

This sequence joins TRBV4-1 and TRBJ2-3; no reliable D call. The CDR3 consists of 14 residues. The germline V and J ends were trimmed by 3 bases and 3 bases, with 10 bases remaining between them. The germline gives CDR1 MGHRA, CDR2 YSYEKL. The CDR3 is CASSQGYWTDTQYF. The CDR3 nucleotides read TGCGCCAGCAGCCAGGGTTACTGGACAGATACGCAGTATTTT.

V usage is TRBV19 and J usage is TRBJ2-3, with D perhaps TRBD2 (5 bases). CDR1 and CDR2 (germline): LNHDA, SQIVND (reference sequence). V was clipped by 5 bases and J by 4 bases, with 19 bases between them. CDR3 length equals 16 residues. CDR3 protein: CASSERSGVRADTQYF. CDR3 nucleotides: TGTGCCAGTAGTGAAAGGAGTGGCGTGAGGGCAGATACGCAGTATTTT.

This clonotype was picked up a small number of times. This chain links TRBV5-1 with TRBJ2-3; 10 nucleotides line up with TRBD2. The germline V gene has CDR1 SGHRS and CDR2 YFSETQ. V lost 2 bases, J lost 2 bases, and 2 bases stayed unmatched. The CDR3 sequence is 15 residues long. This CDR3 is CASSFLAGDTDTQYF. In nucleotides, the CDR3 is TGCGCCAGCAGCTTTCTAGCGGGAGACACAGATACGCAGTATTTT.

The J gene is TRBJ1-5, the V gene TRBV20-1; D remains unclear. This CDR3 is 12 amino acids long. Trimming shortened V by 4 bases and J by 4 bases, and 8 bases separated the two germline ends. Germline CDR1 reads DFQATT; CDR2 reads SNEGSKA (reference sequence). The CDR3 DNA is TGCAGTGCTACAGACGAAAATCAGCCCCAGCATTTT. Translating it yields CSATDENQPQHF.

This clonotype was detected only a few times. This CDR3 is CASSPQGYNSPLHF. For the CDR3, the DNA is TGTGCCAGCAGCCCGCAGGGTTATAATTCACCCCTCCACTTT. The genes are TRBV27 and TRBJ1-6; D may be TRBD1 (5 bases). Per the germline V gene, CDR1 is MNHEY and CDR2 is SMNVEV (reference sequence). V was pared by 6 bases and J by 4 bases, with 10 bases between. The CDR3 is made up of 14 amino acids.

This clonotype was observed at least ten times. V is TRBV7-2 and J is TRBJ2-1; unclear D gene. Germline V gives CDR1 SGHTA, CDR2 FQGNSA. V was pared by 2 bases and J by 4 bases, with 9 bases between. The CDR3 contains 14 residues. The CDR3 here is CASSLLPGYNEQFF. DNA for the CDR3: TGTGCCAGCAGCTTACTTCCGGGTTACAATGAGCAGTTCTTC.

This clonotype turned up a few times. V is TRBV12-3 or TRBV12-4 and J is TRBJ1-5; D is possibly TRBD1 (5 bases). There are 13 residues in the CDR3. V lost 7 bases and J lost 4, with 11 bases in between. CDR3 bases: TGTGCCAGCAATGGGGGTAGAAATCAGCCCCAGCATTTT. As protein: CASNGGRNQPQHF.

In its sample, this clonotype was seen a few times. The V gene is TRBV28, the J gene TRBJ1-6; no firm D call. This CDR3 is 14 amino acids long. V lost 4 bases to trimming and J lost 5 bases, with 9 bases between them. CDR1 is MDHEN and CDR2 is SYDVKM in the germline V gene. CDR3 residues: CASSSLGDNSPLHF. CDR3 nucleotide sequence: TGTGCCAGCAGTTCACTAGGAGATAATTCACCCCTCCACTTT. Using reference TRBV28 and TRBJ1-6 for the parts outside the CDR3, the full variable domain is DVKVTQSSRYLVKRTGEKVFLECVQDMDHENMFWYRQDPGLGLRLIYFSYDVKMKEKGDIPEGYSVSREKKERFSLILESASTNQTSMYLCASSSLGDNSPLHFGNGTRLTVT.

This clonotype has a handful of counts. The CDR3: CSVDSGNTGELFF. In DNA form, the CDR3 reads TGCAGCGTTGATTCGGGTAACACCGGGGAGCTGTTTTTT. V is TRBV29-1 and J is TRBJ2-2, with D uncertain. The CDR3 has 13 amino acids. The germline CDR1 and CDR2 sequences are SQVTM and ANQGSEA. V was clipped by 3 bases and J by 2 bases, with 7 bases between them.

The chain carries TRBV6-5 and TRBJ2-7; D is uncertain. This CDR3 has 15 residues. Germline CDR1 MNHEY, CDR2 SVGAGI. V lost 5 bases, J lost 1 base, and 15 bases lay in between. CDR3 in amino acids: CASSTGAAKSYEQYF. In DNA, the CDR3 is TGTGCCAGCAGTACTGGCGCAGCAAAATCCTACGAGCAGTACTTC.

This clonotype was found many times. This chain links TRBV12-3 or TRBV12-4 with TRBJ1-1; 10 bases are a match to TRBD1. J was trimmed by 10 bases and V by 6 bases; bases with no gene match: 8. The CDR3 covers 13 residues. CDR3 nucleotides: TGTGCCAGCAGCTACGGACAGGGGGTGGGAGCTTTCTTT. Its translation is CASSYGQGVGAFF.

The rearrangement uses TRBV15 and TRBJ2-5; 8 bases match TRBD1. Germline V gene lookup returns CDR1 LNHNV and CDR2 YYDKDF (reference sequence). J was trimmed by 3 bases and V by 8 bases; bases with no gene match: 5. The CDR3 has 13 residues. The CDR3 DNA reads as TGTGCCACCGGACAGGGTGACGAAGAGACCCAGTACTTC. It translates to CATGQGDEETQYF. The full variable domain, completed using reference TRBV15 and TRBJ2-5, is DAMVIQNPRYQVTQFGKPVTLSCSQTLNHNVMYWYQQKSSQAPKLLFHYYDKDFNNEADTPDNFQSRRPNTSFCFLDIRSPGLGDTAMYLCATGQGDEETQYFGPGTRLLVL.

This clonotype was detected only a few times. CDR3 bases: TGCAGTGCTAGACTGTTCCCCGCCCAGGGCAATCAGCCCCAGCATTTT. Protein: CSARLFPAQGNQPQHF. This chain links TRBV20-1 with TRBJ1-5, with unresolved D. The length of the CDR3 is 16 residues. The germline gives CDR1 DFQATT, CDR2 SNEGSKA (reference sequence). The germline V and J ends were trimmed by 2 bases and 2 bases, with 16 bases remaining between them.

The rearrangement uses TRBV6-2 or TRBV6-3 and TRBJ2-1, with 9 bases lining up with TRBD2. Germline V lookup: CDR1 MNHEY, CDR2 SVGEGT. CDR3 length equals 16 residues. V dropped 2 bases and J dropped 1; count of bases not matched to a gene: 3. The CDR3 DNA reads as TGTGCCAGCAGTTACGCGGGAGGGCCGTCCTACAATGAGCAGTTCTTC. The encoded protein is CASSYAGGPSYNEQFF.